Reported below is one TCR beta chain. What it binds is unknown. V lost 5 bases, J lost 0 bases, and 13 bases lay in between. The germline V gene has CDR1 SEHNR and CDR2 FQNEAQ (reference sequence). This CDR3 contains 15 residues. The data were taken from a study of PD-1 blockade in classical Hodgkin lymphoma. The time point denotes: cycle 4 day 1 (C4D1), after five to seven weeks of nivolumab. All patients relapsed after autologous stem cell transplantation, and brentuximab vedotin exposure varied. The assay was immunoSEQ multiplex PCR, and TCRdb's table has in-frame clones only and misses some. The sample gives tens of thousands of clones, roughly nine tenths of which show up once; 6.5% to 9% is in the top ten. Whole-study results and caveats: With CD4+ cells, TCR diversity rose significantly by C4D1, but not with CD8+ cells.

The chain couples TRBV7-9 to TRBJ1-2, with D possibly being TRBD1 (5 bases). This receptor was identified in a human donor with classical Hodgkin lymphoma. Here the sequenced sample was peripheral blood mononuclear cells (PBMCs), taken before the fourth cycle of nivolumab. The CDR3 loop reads CASSPGQIANYGYTF. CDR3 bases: TGTGCCAGCAGCCCCGGACAAATAGCTAACTATGGCTACACCTTC.